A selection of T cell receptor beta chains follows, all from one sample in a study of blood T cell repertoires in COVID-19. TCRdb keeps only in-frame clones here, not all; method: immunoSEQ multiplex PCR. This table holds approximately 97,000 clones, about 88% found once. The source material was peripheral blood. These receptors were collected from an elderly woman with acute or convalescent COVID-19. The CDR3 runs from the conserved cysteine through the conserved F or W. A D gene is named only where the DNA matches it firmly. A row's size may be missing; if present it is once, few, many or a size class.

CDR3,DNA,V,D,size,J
CASSPPGQGQNEQFF,TGTGCCAGCAGCCCACCGGGACAGGGTCAGAATGAGCAGTTCTTC,TRBV5-4,TRBD1,once,TRBJ2-1
CASSTNSGGEAFF,TGTGCCAGCTCGACAAACTCCGGGGGTGAAGCTTTCTTT,TRBV18,-,once,TRBJ1-1
CASSVQGREPLHF,TGTGCCAGCAGCGTTCAGGGCCGGGAGCCCCTCCACTTT,TRBV5-6,-,-,TRBJ1-6
CASSLTGGFTGELFF,TGTGCCAGCAGTCTAACAGGGGGCTTCACCGGGGAGCTGTTTTTT,TRBV27,TRBD1,-,TRBJ2-2
CASSLAGAGGPYEQYF,TGTGCCAGCAGCTTAGCGGGGGCGGGGGGGCCCTACGAGCAGTACTTC,TRBV7-2,TRBD2,-,TRBJ2-7
CASSWTGYNSPLHF,TGTGCCAGCAGCTGGACAGGCTATAATTCACCCCTCCACTTT,TRBV5-6,TRBD1,-,TRBJ1-6
CASSFTDRVSIYEQYF,TGTGCCAGCAGCTTTACGGACAGGGTATCCATCTACGAGCAGTACTTC,TRBV7-9,TRBD1,-,TRBJ2-7
CASSLGGRSGNHSPLHF,TGTGCCAGCAGCTTAGGTGGCCGTTCAGGGAATCATTCACCCCTCCACTTT,TRBV7-9,-,-,TRBJ1-6
CASSTTLGQGMGTIYF,TGTGCCAGCAGTACAACCTTGGGACAGGGTATGGGCACCATATATTTT,TRBV25-1,TRBD1,-,TRBJ1-3
CASGMGTGAVQYF,TGTGCCAGTGGAATGGGGACAGGGGCTGTGCAGTACTTC,TRBV2,TRBD1,-,TRBJ2-7
CASSLVDKKGSDTQYF,TGTGCCAGCAGCTTAGTAGACAAAAAGGGGTCAGATACGCAGTATTTT,TRBV11-3,-,-,TRBJ2-3
CASSYSGGGALNEQFF,TGTGCCAGCAGTTACTCTGGCGGGGGGGCACTCAATGAGCAGTTCTTC,TRBV6-6,TRBD2,-,TRBJ2-1
CASSLVMAGGPLTGTEAFF,TGTGCCAGCAGCTTAGTGATGGCGGGGGGCCCTCTTACGGGGACTGAAGCTTTCTTT,TRBV7-9,-,-,TRBJ1-1
CASSPGGRSSYEQYF,TGCGCCAGCAGCCCGGGGGGCCGGAGTTCCTACGAGCAGTACTTC,TRBV5-1,-,-,TRBJ2-7
CASSSGSGETQYF,TGTGCCAGCAGTTCTGGGAGTGGGGAGACCCAGTACTTC,TRBV2,-,-,TRBJ2-5
CAISVDRVSETQYF,TGTGCCATCAGTGTCGACAGGGTTTCGGAGACCCAGTACTTC,TRBV10-3,TRBD1,-,TRBJ2-5
CASSKVGSSYEQYF,TGTGCCAGTAGTAAGGTCGGGAGCTCCTACGAGCAGTACTTC,TRBV19,-,-,TRBJ2-7
CAWGQGNEQYF,TGTGCCTGGGGACAGGGGAACGAGCAGTACTTC,TRBV30,TRBD1,-,TRBJ2-7
CASSQSSAKPNYGYTF,TGCGCCAGCAGCCAAAGTTCAGCGAAGCCTAACTATGGCTACACCTTC,TRBV4-1,-,-,TRBJ1-2
CASSEPGGTFF,TGTGCCAGCAGTGAACCAGGGGGTACTTTCTTT,TRBV6-1,TRBD1,-,TRBJ1-1
CASSVGTGFYEQYF,TGTGCCAGCAGCGTAGGGACAGGGTTCTACGAGCAGTACTTC,TRBV9,TRBD1,-,TRBJ2-7
CASSLGQGPYNEQFF,TGTGCCAGCAGCTTAGGCCAGGGTCCCTACAATGAGCAGTTCTTC,TRBV7-6,-,-,TRBJ2-1
CASSLGGVPRRHASGYTF,TGCGCCAGCAGTTTGGGGGGGGTGCCCAGGAGGCACGCCTCTGGCTACACCTTC,TRBV5-1,-,-,TRBJ1-2
CASSSGTGGYYGYTF,TGTGCCAGTAGTTCAGGGACAGGGGGATACTATGGCTACACCTTC,TRBV19,TRBD1,once,TRBJ1-2
CAISPTSSGNTIYF,TGTGCCATCTCACCTACTTCTTCTGGAAACACCATATATTTT,TRBV10-3,-,once,TRBJ1-3
CAISGSTGTAFFYNEQFF,TGTGCCATCAGTGGATCGACCGGGACAGCGTTTTTCTACAATGAGCAGTTCTTC,TRBV10-3,TRBD1,-,TRBJ2-1
CASSLGGSPLHF,TGTGCCAGCAGCTTGGGAGGTTCACCCCTCCACTTT,TRBV5-4,-,-,TRBJ1-6
CASSQDSSGGARVAQYF,TGTGCCAGCAGCCAGGACTCTAGCGGGGGGGCTCGGGTTGCGCAGTATTTT,TRBV14,TRBD2,once,TRBJ2-3